This TCR beta chain came from a study of blood T cell repertoires in COVID-19. Study background: The United States, Italy and Spain were the sources of the acute and convalescent COVID-19 samples. The analysed material was cDNA or gDNA that came from T cells, B-cell-depleted T cells, or PBMCs.

Original processing notes: Estimates of nucleated cell counts were drawn from the amplification of reference gene primers. Only in-frame clones appear in the TCRdb table, and some are missing; sequencing was by immunoSEQ multiplex PCR. V and J calls and clone size follow that table, whereas D and trimming were derived from the DNA. The sample has some 150,000 clones, 84% seen once. Germline loops: CDR1 SGHAT, CDR2 FQNNGV. This CDR3 has 15 amino acids. J was trimmed by 7 bases and V by 6 bases; bases with no gene match: 8. The source material was peripheral blood. The source is a woman between 50 and 59 years old in a cohort sampled during active or convalescent COVID-19. The rearrangement joins TRBV11-2 to TRBJ1-6, with TRBD1 identical over 8 bases. The CDR3 DNA reads as TGTGCCAGCAGTTCACAGGGGGGGCAAAATTCACCCCTCCACTTT. Translation: CASSSQGGQNSPLHF.